The 8 T cell receptor beta chains given below trace back to one sample, sequenced in a study of blood T cell repertoires in COVID-19. The data were produced by immunoSEQ multiplex PCR, yet TCRdb's version contains in-frame clones alone and is incomplete. The repertoire holds 270,000 or so clones, with about 88% as singletons. Sequencing was performed on peripheral blood. Receptor source: a human donor with COVID-19, enrolled during active disease. The donor label of this sample is uncertain.

V usage is TRBV28 and J usage is TRBJ2-7, with 12 nucleotides matching TRBD2. Germline V gene sequence: CDR1 MDHEN, CDR2 SYDVKM. The trim removed 9 bases at V and 2 bases at J, leaving 2 bases unmatched. The CDR3 loop spans 13 amino acids. This chain's CDR3 is CASRTSGTYEQYF. In nucleotides, the CDR3 is TGTGCCAGTAGGACTAGCGGGACCTACGAGCAGTACTTC.

This chain links TRBV27 with TRBJ2-7; D might be TRBD1 (5 bases). V was clipped by 0 bases and J by 2 bases, with 11 bases between them. Looked up from germline, CDR1 is MNHEY and CDR2 is SMNVEV (reference sequence). The CDR3 extends over 15 amino acids. CDR3 loop: CASSLSRQIAYEQYF. CDR3 coding DNA: TGTGCCAGCAGTTTATCGAGACAGATAGCCTACGAGCAGTACTTC.

V usage is TRBV19 and J usage is TRBJ1-1, with 9 bases matching TRBD1. Germline V gene sequence: CDR1 LNHDA, CDR2 SQIVND (reference sequence). With 5 bases clipped from V and 5 bases from J, the junction kept 9 bases outside the gene matches. CDR3 length: 15 residues. CDR3 sequence: CASSPRQGELTEAFF. As DNA, the CDR3 is TGTGCCAGTAGTCCCCGACAGGGGGAATTAACTGAAGCTTTCTTT. Filled out from reference TRBV19 and TRBJ1-1, the complete variable domain reads DGGITQSPKYLFRKEGQNVTLSCEQNLNHDAMYWYRQDPGQGLRLIYYSQIVNDFQKGDIAEGYSVSREKKESFPLTVTSAQKNPTAFYLCASSPRQGELTEAFFGQGTRLTVV.

The chain uses TRBV5-5 and TRBJ1-1, with D possibly TRBD1 on 6 matching bases. Germline V gene lookup returns CDR1 SGHKS and CDR2 YYEKEE (reference sequence). There are 16 residues in the CDR3. V lost 3 bases to trimming and J lost 0 bases, with 15 bases between them. The CDR3 DNA reads TGTGCCAGCAGCTCCCGGGGGGACACGCTGAACACTGAAGCTTTCTTT. Protein product: CASSSRGDTLNTEAFF.

The chain uses TRBV5-1 and TRBJ2-7, with 10 bases identical to TRBD2. The CDR3 consists of 16 residues. The V segment lost 0 bases and the J segment 0 bases; nucleotides outside the gene matches: 3. Germline loops: CDR1 SGHRS, CDR2 YFSETQ. CDR3 region: CASSLAASGSSYEQYF. CDR3 DNA: TGCGCCAGCAGCTTGGCCGCTAGCGGGAGCTCCTACGAGCAGTACTTC.

The V call is TRBV28, the J call TRBJ1-2; 8 bases line up with TRBD1. The CDR3 contains 13 residues. V was pared by 5 bases and J by 8 bases, with 7 bases of the junction left unmatched. The germline V gene has CDR1 MDHEN and CDR2 SYDVKM. The CDR3 loop is CASSPRTGSGYTF. The CDR3 DNA reads as TGTGCCAGCAGTCCTAGGACAGGGTCCGGCTACACCTTC.

In its sample, this clone was seen once. Relative to the germline gene, one junction end is altered; a read error may explain this. V is TRBV7-9 and J is TRBJ1-1; no reliable D call. Germline lookup yields CDR1 SEHNR and CDR2 FQNEAQ (reference sequence). The CDR3 has 12 residues. The CDR3 sequence: CASSPDTADAFF. In DNA, the CDR3 is TGTGCCAGCAGTCCAGACACGGCTGACGCTTTCTTT.

The gene calls are TRBV19 and TRBJ2-1; 14 nucleotides align to TRBD2. The trim removed 6 bases at V and 4 bases at J, leaving 14 bases unmatched. The CDR3 has 19 residues. In germline, CDR1 is LNHDA, CDR2 SQIVND (reference sequence). CDR3: CASSSTGLAGVGVYNEQFF. As DNA, the CDR3 is TGTGCCAGTAGCTCAACGGGACTAGCGGGAGTTGGTGTTTACAATGAGCAGTTCTTC.